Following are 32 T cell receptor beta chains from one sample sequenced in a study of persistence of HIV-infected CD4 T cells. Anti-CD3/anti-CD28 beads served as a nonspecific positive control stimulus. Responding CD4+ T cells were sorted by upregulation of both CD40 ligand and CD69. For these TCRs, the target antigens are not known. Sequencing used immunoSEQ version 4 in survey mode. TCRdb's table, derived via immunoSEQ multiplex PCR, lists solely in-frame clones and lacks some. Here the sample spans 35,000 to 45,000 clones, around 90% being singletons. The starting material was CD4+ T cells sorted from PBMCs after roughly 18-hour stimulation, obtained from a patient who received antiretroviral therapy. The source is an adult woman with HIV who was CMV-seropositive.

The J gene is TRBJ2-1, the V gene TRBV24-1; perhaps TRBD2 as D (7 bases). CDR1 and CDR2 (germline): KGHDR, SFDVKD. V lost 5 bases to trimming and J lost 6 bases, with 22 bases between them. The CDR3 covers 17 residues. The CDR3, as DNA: TGTGCCACCAGTGTGGGGGGGTCCCCAGGGGTAGCCAATGAGCAGTTCTTC. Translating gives CATSVGGSPGVANEQFF.

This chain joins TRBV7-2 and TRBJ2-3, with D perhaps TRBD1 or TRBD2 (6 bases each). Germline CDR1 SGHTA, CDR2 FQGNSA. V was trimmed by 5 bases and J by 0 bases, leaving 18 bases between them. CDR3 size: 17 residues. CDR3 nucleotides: TGTGCCAGCAGCCGGGTAGGATTCGGGGGCAGCACAGATACGCAGTATTTT. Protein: CASSRVGFGGSTDTQYF.

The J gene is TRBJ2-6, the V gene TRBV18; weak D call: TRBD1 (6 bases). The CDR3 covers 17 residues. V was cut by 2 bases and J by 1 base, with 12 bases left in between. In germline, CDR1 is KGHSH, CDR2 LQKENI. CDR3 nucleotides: TGTGCCAGCTCACCAAATACAGGGCCGTCTGGGGCCAACGTCCTGACTTTC. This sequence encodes CASSPNTGPSGANVLTF.

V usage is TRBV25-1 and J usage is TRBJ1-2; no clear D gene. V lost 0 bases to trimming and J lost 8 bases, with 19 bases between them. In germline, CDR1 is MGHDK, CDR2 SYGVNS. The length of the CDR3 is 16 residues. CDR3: CASSEYALSYPRGYTF. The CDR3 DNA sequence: TGTGCCAGCAGTGAATATGCTCTCAGTTACCCTAGGGGCTACACCTTC.

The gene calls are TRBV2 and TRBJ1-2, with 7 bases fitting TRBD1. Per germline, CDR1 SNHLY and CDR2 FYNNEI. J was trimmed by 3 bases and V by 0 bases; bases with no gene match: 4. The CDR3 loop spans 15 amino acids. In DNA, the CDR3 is TGTGCCAGCAGTGAAGCGCGGGACAGCTACTATGGCTACACCTTC. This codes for CASSEARDSYYGYTF.

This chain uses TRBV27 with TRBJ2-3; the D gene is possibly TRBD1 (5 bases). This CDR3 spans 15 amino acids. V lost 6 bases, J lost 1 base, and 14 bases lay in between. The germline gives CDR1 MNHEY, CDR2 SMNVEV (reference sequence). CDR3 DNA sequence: TGTGCCAGCAGGTTGAAAGGGGCAGGCACAGATACGCAGTATTTT. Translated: CASRLKGAGTDTQYF.

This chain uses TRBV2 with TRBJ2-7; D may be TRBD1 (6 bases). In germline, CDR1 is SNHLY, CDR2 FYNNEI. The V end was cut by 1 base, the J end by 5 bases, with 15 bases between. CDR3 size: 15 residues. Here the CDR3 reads CASSEGFQGLNEQYV. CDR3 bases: TGTGCCAGCAGTGAAGGCTTTCAGGGGCTAAACGAGCAGTACGTC.

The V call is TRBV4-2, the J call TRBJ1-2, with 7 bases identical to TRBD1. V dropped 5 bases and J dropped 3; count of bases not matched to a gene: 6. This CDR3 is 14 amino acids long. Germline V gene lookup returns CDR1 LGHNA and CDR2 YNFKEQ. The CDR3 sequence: CASSARQGDYGYTF. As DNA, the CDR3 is TGTGCCAGCAGCGCCAGACAGGGTGACTATGGCTACACCTTC.

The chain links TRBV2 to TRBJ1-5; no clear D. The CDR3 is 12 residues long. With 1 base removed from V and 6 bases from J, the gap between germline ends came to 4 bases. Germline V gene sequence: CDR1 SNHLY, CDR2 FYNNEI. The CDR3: CASSEDRQPQHF. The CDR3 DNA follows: TGTGCCAGCAGTGAAGACCGTCAGCCCCAGCATTTT.

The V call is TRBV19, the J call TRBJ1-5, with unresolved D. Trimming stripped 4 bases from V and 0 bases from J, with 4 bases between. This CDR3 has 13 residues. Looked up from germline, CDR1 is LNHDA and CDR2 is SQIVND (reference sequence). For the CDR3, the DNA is TGTGCCAGTAGTAAAGATAGCAATCAGCCCCAGCATTTT. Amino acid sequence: CASSKDSNQPQHF.

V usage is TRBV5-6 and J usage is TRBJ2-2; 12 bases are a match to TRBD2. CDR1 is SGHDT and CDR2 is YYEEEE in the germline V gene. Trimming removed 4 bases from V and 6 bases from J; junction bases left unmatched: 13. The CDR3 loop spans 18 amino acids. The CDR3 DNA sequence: TGTGCCAGCAGCCCCTTCCCGACTAGCGGGGGAATACCCGGGGAGCTGTTTTTT. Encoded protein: CASSPFPTSGGIPGELFF.

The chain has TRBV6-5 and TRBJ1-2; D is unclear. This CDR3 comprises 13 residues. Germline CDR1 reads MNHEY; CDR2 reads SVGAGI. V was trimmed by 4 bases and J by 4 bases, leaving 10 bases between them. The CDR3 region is CASSSYGPYGYTF. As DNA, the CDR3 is TGTGCCAGCAGTTCCTACGGCCCCTATGGCTACACCTTC.

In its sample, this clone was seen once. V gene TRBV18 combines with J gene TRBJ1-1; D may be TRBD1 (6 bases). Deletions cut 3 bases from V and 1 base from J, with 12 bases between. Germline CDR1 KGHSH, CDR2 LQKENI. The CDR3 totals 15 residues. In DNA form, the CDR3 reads TGTGCCAGCTCACCGTACCGGGGGCCGAACACTGAAGCTTTCTTT. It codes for CASSPYRGPNTEAFF.

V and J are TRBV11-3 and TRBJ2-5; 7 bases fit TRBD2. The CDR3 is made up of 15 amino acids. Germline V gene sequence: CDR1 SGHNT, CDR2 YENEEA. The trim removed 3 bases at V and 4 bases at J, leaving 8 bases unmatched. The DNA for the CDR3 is TGTGCCAGCAGCTTCACTAGCGAGGTGGGAGAGACCCAGTACTTC. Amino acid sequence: CASSFTSEVGETQYF.

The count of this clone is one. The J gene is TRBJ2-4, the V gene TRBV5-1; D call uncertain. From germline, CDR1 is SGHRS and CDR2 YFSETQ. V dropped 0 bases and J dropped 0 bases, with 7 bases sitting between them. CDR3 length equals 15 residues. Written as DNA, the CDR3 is TGCGCCAGCAGCTTGGCTGAATTAGCCAAAAACATTCAGTACTTC. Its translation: CASSLAELAKNIQYF.

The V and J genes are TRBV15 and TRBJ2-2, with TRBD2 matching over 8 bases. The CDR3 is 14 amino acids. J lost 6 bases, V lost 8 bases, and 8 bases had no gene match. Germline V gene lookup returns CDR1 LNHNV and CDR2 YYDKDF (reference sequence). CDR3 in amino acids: CATSRLASSGELFF. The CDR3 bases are TGTGCCACCTCCCGACTAGCGAGCTCCGGGGAGCTGTTTTTT.

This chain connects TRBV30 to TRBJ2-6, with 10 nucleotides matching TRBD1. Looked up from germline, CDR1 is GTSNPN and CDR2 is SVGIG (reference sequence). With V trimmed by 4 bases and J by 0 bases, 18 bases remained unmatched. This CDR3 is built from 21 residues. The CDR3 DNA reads TGTGCCTGGAACGGAAGGCGTCCGACAGGGGGCAGAAGCTCTGGGGCCAACGTCCTGACTTTC. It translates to CAWNGRRPTGGRSSGANVLTF.

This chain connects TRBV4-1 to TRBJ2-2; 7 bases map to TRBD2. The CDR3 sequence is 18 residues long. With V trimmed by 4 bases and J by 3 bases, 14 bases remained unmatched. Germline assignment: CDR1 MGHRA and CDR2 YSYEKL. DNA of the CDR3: TGCGCCAGCAGCCGGGAGGGCAATCCCCTTAGGGACACCGGGGAGCTGTTTTTT. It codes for CASSREGNPLRDTGELFF.

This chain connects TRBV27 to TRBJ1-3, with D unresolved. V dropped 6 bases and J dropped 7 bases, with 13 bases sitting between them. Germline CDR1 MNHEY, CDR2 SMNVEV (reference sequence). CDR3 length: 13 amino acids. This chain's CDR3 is CASRGPGGNTIYF. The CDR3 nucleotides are TGTGCCAGCAGAGGGCCCGGCGGTAACACCATATATTTT.

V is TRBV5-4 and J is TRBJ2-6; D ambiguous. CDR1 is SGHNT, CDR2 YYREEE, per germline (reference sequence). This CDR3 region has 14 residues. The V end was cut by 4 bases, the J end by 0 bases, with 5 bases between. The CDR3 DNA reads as TGTGCCAGCAGCAGCTACTCTGGGGCCAACGTCCTGACTTTC. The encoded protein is CASSSYSGANVLTF.

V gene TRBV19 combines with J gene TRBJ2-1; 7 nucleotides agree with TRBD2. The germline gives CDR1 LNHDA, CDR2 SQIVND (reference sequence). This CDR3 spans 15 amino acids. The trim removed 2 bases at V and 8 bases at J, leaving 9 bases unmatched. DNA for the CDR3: TGTGCCAGTAGTATACTAGGACTAGTCGGCCATGAGCAGTTCTTC. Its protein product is CASSILGLVGHEQFF.

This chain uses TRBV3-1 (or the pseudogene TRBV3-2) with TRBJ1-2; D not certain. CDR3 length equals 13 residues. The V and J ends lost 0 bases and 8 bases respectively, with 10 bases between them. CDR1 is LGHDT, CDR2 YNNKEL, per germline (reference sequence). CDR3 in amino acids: CASSQEGAVGYTF. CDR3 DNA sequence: TGTGCCAGCAGCCAAGAGGGTGCAGTCGGCTACACCTTC.

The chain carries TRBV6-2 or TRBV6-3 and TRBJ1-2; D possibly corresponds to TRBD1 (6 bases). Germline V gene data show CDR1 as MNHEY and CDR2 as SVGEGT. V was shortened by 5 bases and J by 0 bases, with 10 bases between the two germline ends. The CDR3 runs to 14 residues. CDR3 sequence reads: CASSPGQTNYGYTF. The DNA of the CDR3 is TGTGCCAGCAGTCCCGGACAGACTAACTATGGCTACACCTTC.

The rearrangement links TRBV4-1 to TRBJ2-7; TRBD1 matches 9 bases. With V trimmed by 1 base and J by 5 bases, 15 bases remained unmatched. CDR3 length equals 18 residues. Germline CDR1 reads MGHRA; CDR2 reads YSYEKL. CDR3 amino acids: CASSQGLLRRDREHEQYF. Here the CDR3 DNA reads TGCGCCAGCAGCCAAGGTCTCCTCCGCCGGGACAGGGAGCACGAGCAGTACTTC.

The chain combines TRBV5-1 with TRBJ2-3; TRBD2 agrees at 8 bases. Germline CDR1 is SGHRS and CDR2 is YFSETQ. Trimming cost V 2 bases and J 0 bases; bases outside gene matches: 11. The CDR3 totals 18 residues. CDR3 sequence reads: CASSLQGSGETSTDTQYF. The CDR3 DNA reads TGCGCCAGCAGCTTACAAGGTAGCGGGGAAACTAGCACAGATACGCAGTATTTT. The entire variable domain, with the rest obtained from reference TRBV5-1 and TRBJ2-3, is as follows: KAGVTQTPRYLIKTRGQQVTLSCSPISGHRSVSWYQQTPGQGLQFLFEYFSETQRNKGNFPGRFSGRQFSNSRSEMNVSTLELGDSALYLCASSLQGSGETSTDTQYFGPGTRLTVL.

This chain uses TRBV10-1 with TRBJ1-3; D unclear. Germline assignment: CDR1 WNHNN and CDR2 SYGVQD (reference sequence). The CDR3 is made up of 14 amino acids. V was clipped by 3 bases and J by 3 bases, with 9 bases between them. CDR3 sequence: CASSDRAGGNTIYF. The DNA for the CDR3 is TGCGCCAGCAGTGATCGGGCAGGTGGAAACACCATATATTTT.

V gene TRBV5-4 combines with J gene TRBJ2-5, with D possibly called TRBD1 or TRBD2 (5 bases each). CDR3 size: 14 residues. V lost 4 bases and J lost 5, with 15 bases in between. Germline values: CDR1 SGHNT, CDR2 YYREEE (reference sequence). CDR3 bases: TGTGCCAGCAGCCTGGGCCGGGACGGCGAGACCCAGTACTTC. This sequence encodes CASSLGRDGETQYF.

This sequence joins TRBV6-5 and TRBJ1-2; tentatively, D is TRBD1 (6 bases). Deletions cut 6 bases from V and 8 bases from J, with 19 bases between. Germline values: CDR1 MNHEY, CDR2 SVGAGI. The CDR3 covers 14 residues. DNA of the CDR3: TGTGCCAGCAGCCTCACGGGGGGGGCGTTGGGCTACACCTTC. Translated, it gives CASSLTGGALGYTF.

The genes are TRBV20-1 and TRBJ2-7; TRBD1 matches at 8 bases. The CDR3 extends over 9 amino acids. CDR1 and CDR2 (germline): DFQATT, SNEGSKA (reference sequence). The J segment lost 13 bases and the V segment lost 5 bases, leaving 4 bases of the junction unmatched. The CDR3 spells CSAPGTGYV. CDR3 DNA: TGCAGTGCTCCCGGGACAGGCTACGTC.

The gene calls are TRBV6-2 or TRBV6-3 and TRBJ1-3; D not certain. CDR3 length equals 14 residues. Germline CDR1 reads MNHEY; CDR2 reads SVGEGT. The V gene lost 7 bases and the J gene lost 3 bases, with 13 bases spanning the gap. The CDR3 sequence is CASIPTVLGNTIYF. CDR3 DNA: TGTGCCAGCATCCCCACGGTACTTGGAAACACCATATATTTT.

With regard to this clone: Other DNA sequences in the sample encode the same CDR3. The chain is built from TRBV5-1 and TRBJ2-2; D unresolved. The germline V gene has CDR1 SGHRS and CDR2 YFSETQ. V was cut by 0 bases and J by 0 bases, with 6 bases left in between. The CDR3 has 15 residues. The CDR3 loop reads CASSLGSANTGELFF. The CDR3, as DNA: TGCGCCAGCAGCTTGGGGTCTGCGAACACCGGGGAGCTGTTTTTT.

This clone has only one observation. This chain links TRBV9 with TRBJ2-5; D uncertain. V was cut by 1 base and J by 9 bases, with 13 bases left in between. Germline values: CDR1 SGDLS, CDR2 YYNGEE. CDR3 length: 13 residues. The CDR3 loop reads CASSVPGSTAQYF. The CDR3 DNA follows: TGTGCCAGCAGCGTACCCGGATCCACAGCCCAGTACTTC.